The source of this T cell receptor (beta chain) is a study of T cells in Graves' hyperthyroidism and ophthalmopathy (dated by TCRdb to between 2018 and 2021). Regarding the study in general: Peripheral blood samples were taken at the time of initial diagnosis, prior to any treatment. A discovery cohort of about a hundred patients, roughly 43 with Graves' ophthalmopathy and over 55 with stable Graves' hyperthyroidism, was used to find distinguishing TCR V-J signatures. An independent validation cohort of about 20 hyperthyroidism patients and about 15 patients who later progressed to ophthalmopathy tested prospective prediction of ophthalmopathy. The roughly 91 discovery patients were randomly divided into training and test sets at a 7:3 ratio. Thyroid tissue and blood T-cell repertoires from six Graves' hyperthyroidism patients were also compared in the study. After sampling, hyperthyroidism patients received methimazole starting at 30 mg daily, and ophthalmopathy patients received high-dose intravenous methylprednisolone. TCR Vbeta CDR3 sequencing of 135 peripheral blood samples (approximately 44 ophthalmopathy, 70 to 85 hyperthyroidism and some 17 progressor patients) is reported in the paper.

Ophthalmopathy patients had moderately to severely active disease, Clinical Activity Score of at least 3, NOSPECS grade of at least 4, and duration under 3 months. The study excluded patients with uncontrolled infections, other autoimmune diseases, pregnancy or lactation. Diagnoses relied on clinical symptoms, serum thyroxine and TRAb, thyroid ultrasound and orbital computed tomography. PBMCs were isolated from 7.5 to 10 ml of fresh peripheral blood by Ficoll-Paque density gradient centrifugation. Total RNA was extracted using Trizol reagent, and RNA quality was assessed on an Agilent 2100 Bioanalyzer. Looking up the germline V gene yields CDR1 MNHNS and CDR2 SASEGT. V loses 7 bases at its end and J loses 4 bases; junction bases beyond the gene matches: 6. The CDR3 contains 15 residues, cysteine and phenylalanine counted. Just CDR3 DNA is preserved here, 45 bases in frame from base 1. Study-level results and caveats: Ophthalmopathy was separated from stable hyperthyroidism by a 13 V-J signature model, with around 88% sensitivity and about 84% specificity obtained in cross-validation and 80%/75% obtained in testing. Most expanded thyroid clonotypes (frequency above 0.001) were also detected in blood, suggesting blood repertoires may reflect thyroid immune responses. In validation, the model predicted progression to ophthalmopathy with 55% to 71% sensitivity and 72.22% specificity, a median of around six months before onset. Sample size was not statistically predetermined, and investigators were not blinded to group allocation.

Amplification of TCR beta CDR3 regions was carried out from RNA transcripts. The TCR CDR3 was subjected to a first round of RT-PCR using the HTBI primer set and the Qiagen OneStep RT-PCR kit. A second multiplex PCR round built the libraries, followed by size selection and purification. The libraries were sequenced on an Illumina HiSeq2000 using paired-end 100 bp reads. The study's processing was this. SOAPnuke was used to process the raw data, with reads discarded if the reads contained adapters or uncalled bases, had a mean Phred below 15, or lacked an exact constant-primer or identifier match. COPE v1.2.5 was used to merge the high-quality paired reads, and each unique nucleotide sequence was defined as a clonotype. MiTCR v1.1 was used to align the clonotypes against IMGT TRBV, TRBD and TRBJ reference segments. The analysis included only V-J combinations with a frequency above 0.0001, which together covered 99.2% of the repertoires. The TCS score was defined as F50 (clonal expansion) divided by E x V (chaos), with BLOSUM62-based TCRdist calculated between CDR3 peptides within each V-J. Welch's t-statistics and random forest reduced around 550 V-J features to 10 to 15, which were used in a naive Bayes classifier (R e1071). TCRdb reprocessing: public reads trimmed at Q25 with fastp, clones called with MiXCR, in-frame beta chains kept. Under each unique CDR3 protein, matching rows form one entry showing the most common genes and DNA. The V and J calls here are based on TCRdb, not the publication. Present in this sample are 700,000 or so distinct CDR3 sequences, roughly 15% of which were seen just once. The leading ten clones occupy around an eighth of the sample.

This clonotype was counted between two and nine times. The clone's antigen remains unknown. No per-base quality is available; no much larger clone lies one base away. This sequence uses TRBV6-1 and TRBJ2-1, with 11 middle bases fitting TRBD2. Sequenced material: blood. This sequence was found in a woman aged 45-65 years with Graves' ophthalmopathy. The CDR3 region has the sequence CASNHGTSGYNEQFF. The nucleotide sequence is given as TGTGCCAGCAACCATGGGACTAGCGGTTACAATGAGCAGTTCTTC.